The source of this T cell receptor beta chain is a study of blood T cell repertoires in COVID-19 (dated by TCRdb to about 2020). At the level of the whole study: The collaborator samples originated in the United States, Italy and Spain and spanned the acute and convalescent phases of COVID-19. Nearly every sample came with metadata listing a de-identified subject ID, COVID-19 status, age in years and sex. Deeply sampled blood TCRbeta repertoires from subjects exposed to, actively infected with, or recovered from COVID-19 were included in the dataset. The repertoires were released in a freely available public database intended as a resource for research on the immune response to SARS-CoV-2. The prospective study material was composed of cDNA or gDNA derived from T cells, B-cell-depleted T cells, or PBMCs. HLA class I and class II types, where available, came from metadata supplied by the sample provider rather than from assay-based typing. The samples were drawn from two sources: the first 160 participants of the ongoing ImmuneRACE study, and approximately 1,300 subjects contributed by 6 global collaborators.

Whole blood was collected in K2EDTA tubes by collaborating institutions according to the institutions' own protocols. For TCRbeta analysis, collaborator samples were shipped as frozen whole blood, as isolated PBMCs, or as DNA extracted from either sample type. TCRbeta CDR3 regions were amplified from genomic DNA using the immunoSEQ Assay, a bias-controlled multiplex PCR. Turning to the authors' computational methods: Within the assay, amplification of reference gene primers was used to estimate how many nucleated cells each sample contained. To quantify the absolute abundance of each unique TCRbeta CDR3 rearrangement, sequence reads were collapsed and filtered. Productive Simpson clonality was computed per sample as the square root of Simpson's diversity index over productive rearrangements. In its TCRdb copy, this immuneACCESS table keeps in-frame sequences only and misses some clones. Where compared with another copy, unresolved V genes explain less than half of these, and the others have no known cause. The V and J calls and the clone size are those of that table, but D and trimming were determined from the DNA. The sample profile shows 95,000 or so clones; approximately 81% of them were found once. The leading ten clones occupy around a quarter of the sample.

Concerning this clone: No antigen is known for it. No base qualities exist here, and no much larger clone lies one base off it.

Here is what the overall study found, with its caveats: How much clinical and demographic metadata was included differed by source and by participant, and the metadata was provided uncurated.

The TCR was taken from a man older than 75 with active or convalescent COVID-19. Material for sequencing was peripheral blood.

The CDR3 corresponds to CASSLGQGVGGGYTF. In nucleotide form, the sequence is TGTGCCAGCAGCTTGGGACAGGGGGTTGGTGGTGGCTACACCTTC. This chain is built from TRBV7-9 and TRBJ1-2; 11 junctional bases match TRBD1. From its cysteine to its phenylalanine, the CDR3 spans 15 amino acids. The only DNA kept is the CDR3, 45 bases in frame from the first base. CDR1 and CDR2, per the germline V gene (reference sequence), are SEHNR and FQNEAQ. At the junction V is shortened by 3 bases and J by 7 bases; bases outside the gene matches: 7. Where the CDR3 stops, the reference TRBV7-9 and TRBJ1-2 genes take over; the full variable domain is DTGVSQNPRHKITKRGQNVTFRCDPISEHNRLYWYRQTLGQGPEFLTYFQNEAQLEKSRLLSDRFSAERPKGSFSTLEIQRTEQGDSAMYLCASSLGQGVGGGYTFGSGTRLTVV.